The 27 T cell receptor beta chains in this list originate from one sample, sequenced in a study of beta chain features in type 1 diabetes. Since all of the isolated RNA was reverse transcribed, expressed TCRB transcripts were what got sequenced. Produced via immunoSEQ multiplex PCR; TCRdb's table is partial and in-frame only. The table records about 320,000 clones, approximately 15% of them present only once. The sample was central memory CD4+ T cells from blood. The receptors originated from a man aged 25 to 40 in good health.

This chain joins TRBV14 and TRBJ1-1; D remains ambiguous. The CDR3 sequence is 12 residues long. In germline, CDR1 is SGHDN, CDR2 FVKESK. V gave up 4 bases and J gave up 3 bases, with 6 bases separating them. CDR3 sequence reads: CASSPQDTEAFF. In DNA form, the CDR3 reads TGTGCCAGCAGCCCTCAGGACACTGAAGCTTTCTTT.

V gene TRBV7-8 combines with J gene TRBJ2-3, with D possibly matching TRBD2 (5 bases). Trimming cost V 0 bases and J 1 base, with 5 bases left between them. Germline V gene lookup returns CDR1 SGHVS and CDR2 FQNEAQ. The CDR3 covers 14 residues. Here the CDR3 reads CASSLARGTDTQYF. CDR3 nucleotide sequence: TGTGCCAGCAGCTTAGCGAGGGGCACAGATACGCAGTATTTT.

This clone was seen many times. Other DNA variants within this sample encode the same CDR3. The chain employs TRBV29-1 and TRBJ1-2; possible D gene TRBD1, 5 bases. The CDR3 length is 12 residues. In germline, CDR1 is SQVTM, CDR2 ANQGSEA. Trimming left V 1 base short and J 5 bases short, with 8 bases between. The CDR3 here is CSVEGWGYGYTF. Written as DNA, the CDR3 is TGCAGCGTTGAAGGGTGGGGGTATGGCTACACCTTC.

The sample holds a few counts of this clone. The chain links TRBV5-1 to TRBJ1-4; 9 nucleotides line up with TRBD1. The CDR3 runs 14 residues. Losses at the gene ends were 2 bases for V and 5 bases for J; bases not matched to a gene: 1. Germline loops: CDR1 SGHRS, CDR2 YFSETQ. In nucleotides, the CDR3 is TGCGCCAGCAGCTTCGGGACAGGGAATGAAAAACTGTTTTTT. Amino acid sequence: CASSFGTGNEKLFF. The full variable domain, with the rest looked up from reference TRBV5-1 and TRBJ1-4, is KAGVTQTPRYLIKTRGQQVTLSCSPISGHRSVSWYQQTPGQGLQFLFEYFSETQRNKGNFPGRFSGRQFSNSRSEMNVSTLELGDSALYLCASSFGTGNEKLFFGSGTQLSVL.

This chain uses TRBV5-1 with TRBJ2-1, with 8 bases fitting TRBD2. CDR3 size: 15 residues. Germline values: CDR1 SGHRS, CDR2 YFSETQ. V trimming: 4 bases; J trimming: 6 bases; junction bases outside the gene matches: 9. CDR3 bases: TGCGCCAGCAGCATTAGACTAGCGAGTGGCAATGAGCAGTTCTTC. It specifies CASSIRLASGNEQFF.

The rearrangement joins TRBV7-2 to TRBJ2-4, with TRBD1 matching 9 bases. V gave up 5 bases and J gave up 2 bases; unmatched junction bases: 10. The CDR3 extends over 17 amino acids. The germline V gene encodes CDR1 SGHTA and CDR2 FQGNSA. The CDR3 sequence is CASSLMPGQGPKNIQYF. The CDR3 region has the DNA TGTGCCAGCAGCCTGATGCCGGGACAGGGACCCAAAAACATTCAGTACTTC.

This clone was picked up a small number of times. The rearrangement links TRBV4-3 to TRBJ2-1; 11 nucleotides agree with TRBD2. Germline V gives CDR1 LGHNA, CDR2 YSLEER. The CDR3 spans 16 residues. Germline trimming cut 3 bases from V and 9 bases from J; bases unmatched to any gene: 10. The CDR3 here is CASSQTTSGTQREQFF. The CDR3, as DNA: TGCGCCAGCAGCCAGACGACTAGCGGGACCCAGCGTGAGCAGTTCTTC.

This clone was seen many times. The V and J genes are TRBV28 and TRBJ1-6, with TRBD1 as a possible D gene (5 bases). The germline V gene encodes CDR1 MDHEN and CDR2 SYDVKM. The CDR3 runs 12 residues. V was shortened by 7 bases and J by 9 bases, with 10 bases between the two germline ends. The CDR3 region has the DNA TGTGCCAGCACCCTCCAGGGTTCACCCCTCCACTTT. This translates into CASTLQGSPLHF.

This chain links TRBV28 with TRBJ1-4; TRBD1 agrees at 7 bases. Germline V gives CDR1 MDHEN, CDR2 SYDVKM. The CDR3 is 15 residues long. Trimming at V came to 2 bases and at J to 8 bases, leaving 8 bases not matched to a gene. The CDR3 loop is CASSLLTGNSEKLFF. CDR3 bases: TGTGCCAGCAGTTTACTGACAGGGAATTCGGAAAAACTGTTTTTT.

The chain employs TRBV5-4 and TRBJ2-3, with a tentative D call TRBD2 (6 bases). Germline-derived CDR1 and CDR2 are SGHNT and YYREEE (reference sequence). The CDR3 runs 14 residues. V was trimmed by 3 bases and J by 1 base, leaving 9 bases between them. CDR3 protein: CASSSERGTDTQYF. In DNA, the CDR3 is TGTGCCAGCAGCTCTGAGCGGGGCACAGATACGCAGTATTTT.

This clone has only one observation. V and J are TRBV10-1 and TRBJ2-1, with 10 nucleotides matching TRBD1. Germline CDR1 WNHNN, CDR2 SYGVQD (reference sequence). This CDR3 comprises 14 residues. The V gene end was trimmed by 5 bases and the J gene end by 7 bases; junction bases not matched to a gene: 5. The DNA of the CDR3 is TGCGCCAGCAGTAGGACAGGGGGAGAGAATGAGCAGTTCTTC. Residues: CASSRTGGENEQFF.

This clone was found a few times. The chain is built from TRBV5-4 and TRBJ2-7, with D unclear. Germline CDR1 SGHNT, CDR2 YYREEE (reference sequence). The length of the CDR3 is 15 residues. V was cut by 4 bases and J by 1 base, with 15 bases left in between. CDR3 coding DNA: TGTGCCAGCAGCAACCGATTGGGGAATTCCTACGAGCAGTACGTC. It specifies CASSNRLGNSYEQYV.

The chain joins TRBV15 to TRBJ2-5, with 9 bases lining up with TRBD2. The J call is in doubt because the DNA end fits TRBJ2-7 better. Germline V lookup: CDR1 LNHNV, CDR2 YYDKDF (reference sequence). This CDR3 is built from 18 residues. CDR3 nucleotides: TGTGCCACCAGCAGACTGGGGGGGCCTAGCGGGGCGGCCTACGAGCAGTACTTC. It encodes CATSRLGGPSGAAYEQYF.

This clone was counted many times. The chain couples TRBV27 to TRBJ1-2; D unresolved. Germline CDR1 MNHEY, CDR2 SMNVEV (reference sequence). This CDR3 region has 11 residues. The V gene lost 6 bases and the J gene lost 4 bases, with 6 bases spanning the gap. CDR3 sequence reads: CASRKGYGYTF. For the CDR3, the DNA is TGTGCCAGCAGAAAGGGCTATGGCTACACCTTC.

The sample holds a few counts of this clone. This CDR3 is also generated by other DNA sequences in the sample. V usage is TRBV7-2 and J usage is TRBJ1-3; no clear D gene. Trimming pared 1 base from V and 0 bases from J, leaving 7 bases between. The CDR3 covers 15 residues. CDR1 SGHTA and CDR2 FQGNSA come from the germline V gene. The CDR3 DNA follows: TGTGCCAGCAGCTTAGGGGGTCCCTCTGGAAACACCATATATTTT. Protein product: CASSLGGPSGNTIYF.

This clone was seen a handful of times. J is TRBJ1-2 and V is TRBV7-9, with D tentatively TRBD1 (6 bases). The CDR3 totals 14 residues. V gave up 1 base and J gave up 4 bases, with 10 bases separating them. Per germline, CDR1 SEHNR and CDR2 FQNEAQ (reference sequence). The CDR3 loop is CASSLGGQLYGYTF. The CDR3, as DNA: TGTGCCAGCAGCTTAGGGGGGCAGCTCTATGGCTACACCTTC.

This clone was detected ten times or more. The CDR3 coding sequence is TGTGCCAGCAGGGGACAGGGGGAAAAACTGTTTTTT. This sequence encodes CASRGQGEKLFF. The rearrangement uses TRBV2 and TRBJ1-4; 10 bases map to TRBD1. The V gene end was trimmed by 6 bases and the J gene end by 8 bases; junction bases not matched to a gene: 0. Germline assignment: CDR1 SNHLY and CDR2 FYNNEI. This CDR3 has 12 residues.

This clone was seen ten or more times. The chain is built from TRBV5-4 and TRBJ1-1; no definite D call. Deletions cut 4 bases from V and 4 bases from J, with 17 bases between. Per the germline V gene, CDR1 is SGHNT and CDR2 is YYREEE (reference sequence). The CDR3 runs 15 residues. The CDR3, as DNA: TGTGCCAGCAGCCGAATCAGTCAGGCGGGCACTGAAGCTTTCTTT. It translates to CASSRISQAGTEAFF. Full variable domain (outside the CDR3, taken from reference TRBV5-4 and TRBJ1-1): ETGVTQSPTHLIKTRGQQVTLRCSSQSGHNTVSWYQQALGQGPQFIFQYYREEENGRGNFPPRFSGLQFPNYSSELNVNALELDDSALYLCASSRISQAGTEAFFGQGTRLTVV.

The chain has TRBV29-1 and TRBJ2-1; 7 bases are shared with TRBD1. Germline CDR1 SQVTM, CDR2 ANQGSEA. V was clipped by 7 bases and J by 6 bases; unmatched bases: 6. CDR3 length: 12 residues. The DNA of the CDR3 is TGCAGCGATACCTCAGGGGGCAATGAGCAGTTCTTC. Its protein is CSDTSGGNEQFF.

This clone appeared a few times. The CDR3 spells CASSFRGLSEAFF. Here the CDR3 DNA reads TGTGCCAGCAGCTTCCGGGGGCTCTCTGAAGCTTTCTTT. The V gene is TRBV7-9, the J gene TRBJ1-1, with a tentative D call TRBD1 (6 bases). V was clipped by 3 bases and J by 6 bases, with 11 bases between them. Germline values: CDR1 SEHNR, CDR2 FQNEAQ (reference sequence). The CDR3 consists of 13 residues.

A few counts support this clone. CDR3 region: CASSRSQGNQPQHF. The CDR3 region has the DNA TGTGCCAGCAGTCGGAGCCAGGGAAATCAGCCCCAGCATTTT. The chain employs TRBV6-5 and TRBJ1-5; tentatively, D is TRBD1 (5 bases). The CDR3 extends over 14 amino acids. V dropped 5 bases and J dropped 4 bases, with 12 bases sitting between them. Germline values: CDR1 MNHEY, CDR2 SVGAGI.

This clone was seen a few times. This chain uses TRBV12-5 with TRBJ2-5; 8 bases fit TRBD1. The V gene end was trimmed by 5 bases and the J gene end by 1 base; junction bases not matched to a gene: 9. The germline gives CDR1 LGHNT, CDR2 FRNRAP. This CDR3 is 16 amino acids long. In nucleotides, the CDR3 is TGTGCTAGTGGTCTCTTCCCGGGACAGGTCCAAGAGACCCAGTACTTC. It is translated as CASGLFPGQVQETQYF.

In nucleotides, the CDR3 is TGCAGCGTTACTAGCGGGAGCGCCGGGGAGCTGTTTTTT. Translating it yields CSVTSGSAGELFF. The chain uses TRBV29-1 and TRBJ2-2, with 11 bases matching TRBD2. The V gene's germline CDR1 is SQVTM and CDR2 ANQGSEA. This CDR3 region has 13 residues. After removal of 5 bases from V and 6 bases from J, the junction contained 2 bases not matched to a gene.

This clone was recorded a few times. This sequence joins TRBV6-6 and TRBJ2-1; 10 nucleotides agree with TRBD2. Trimming removed 4 bases from V and 0 bases from J; junction bases left unmatched: 3. The CDR3 has 16 residues. Germline loops: CDR1 MNHNY, CDR2 SVGAGI (reference sequence). The CDR3 DNA follows: TGTGCCAGCAGTTCCCGGACTAGCGGCTCCTACAATGAGCAGTTCTTC. Translated: CASSSRTSGSYNEQFF.

With regard to this clone: The same CDR3 is also encoded by other DNA sequences in this sample. The CDR3 DNA reads TGTGCCAGCAGCCCAGGGACAGGGAGAAATCAGCCCCAGCATTTT. Protein sequence: CASSPGTGRNQPQHF. This chain connects TRBV7-2 to TRBJ1-5; 9 bases fit TRBD1. The J segment lost 4 bases and the V segment lost 5 bases, leaving 6 bases of the junction unmatched. Germline CDR1 and CDR2: SGHTA and FQGNSA. The CDR3 has 15 residues.

This clone was observed a handful of times. This rearrangement joins TRBV2 to TRBJ1-2; 8 nucleotides align to TRBD1. From germline, CDR1 is SNHLY and CDR2 FYNNEI. The CDR3 runs 14 residues. V lost 5 bases and J lost 4; bases outside the gene matches: 6. CDR3 nucleotide sequence: TGTGCCAGCAGTATCGGACAGGGCTTCTATGGCTACACCTTC. Translated, it gives CASSIGQGFYGYTF.

This clone was observed many times. The chain employs TRBV11-2 and TRBJ2-3, with no clear D. In germline, CDR1 is SGHAT, CDR2 FQNNGV. This CDR3 comprises 14 residues. Trimming shortened V by 1 base and J by 4 bases, and 9 bases separated the two germline ends. The CDR3: CASSLVRSADTQYF. The DNA of the CDR3 is TGTGCCAGCAGCTTAGTCAGGAGCGCAGATACGCAGTATTTT.